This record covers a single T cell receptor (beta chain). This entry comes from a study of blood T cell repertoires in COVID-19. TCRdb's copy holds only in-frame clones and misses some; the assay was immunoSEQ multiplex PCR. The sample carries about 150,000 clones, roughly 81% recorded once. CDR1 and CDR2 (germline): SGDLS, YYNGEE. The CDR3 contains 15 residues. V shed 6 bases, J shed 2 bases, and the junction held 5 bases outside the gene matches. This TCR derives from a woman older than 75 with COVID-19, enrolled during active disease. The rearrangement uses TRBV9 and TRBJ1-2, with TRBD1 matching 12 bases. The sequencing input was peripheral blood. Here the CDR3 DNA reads TGTGCCAGCAATAGAGGGACAGGGGGCAACTATGGCTACACCTTC. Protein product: CASNRGTGGNYGYTF.